Detailed here is one T cell receptor beta chain. The data derive from a study of identical twins. The CDR3 has 14 residues. The V segment lost 7 bases and the J segment 6 bases; nucleotides outside the gene matches: 7. One entry per CDR3 protein results from TCRdb running MiXCR on the 5' RACE reads. The sample gives 450,000 or so distinct CDR3 sequences, approximately 15% of which show up once; about 0.54% is in the top ten. In addition, the sample was reused for a study of yellow fever vaccine responses in identical twins.

Sequences were obtained from CD4+ T cells sorted from blood. The sequence came from a woman aged 18 to 35 in good health. J is TRBJ1-2 and V is TRBV12-3 or TRBV12-4; 11 nucleotides agree with TRBD1. CDR3 sequence: CASTPDRGLDGYTF. In DNA, the CDR3 is TGTGCCAGCACCCCGGACAGGGGGCTGGATGGCTACACCTTC.